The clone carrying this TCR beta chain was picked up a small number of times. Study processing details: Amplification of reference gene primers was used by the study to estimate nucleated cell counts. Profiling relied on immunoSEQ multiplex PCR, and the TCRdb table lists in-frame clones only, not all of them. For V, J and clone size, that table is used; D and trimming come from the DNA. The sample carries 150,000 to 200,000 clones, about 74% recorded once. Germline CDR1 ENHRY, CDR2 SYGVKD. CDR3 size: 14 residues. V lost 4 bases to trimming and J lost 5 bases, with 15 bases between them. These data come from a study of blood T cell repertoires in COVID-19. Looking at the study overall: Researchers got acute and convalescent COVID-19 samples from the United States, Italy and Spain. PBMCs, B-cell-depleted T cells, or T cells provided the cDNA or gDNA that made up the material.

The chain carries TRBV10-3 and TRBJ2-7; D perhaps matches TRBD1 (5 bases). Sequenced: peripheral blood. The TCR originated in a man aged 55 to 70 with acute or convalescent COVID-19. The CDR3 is CAISVGQGVDEQYF. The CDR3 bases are TGTGCCATCAGTGTGGGGCAGGGTGTCGACGAGCAGTACTTC.